Listed below are T cell receptor beta chains from one sample, sequenced in a study of blood T cell repertoires in COVID-19. Profiling relied on immunoSEQ multiplex PCR, and the TCRdb table lists in-frame clones only, not all of them. The sample lists approximately 450,000 clones; 87% were seen once. The sequenced sample was PBMCs or T cells enriched from blood (not recorded which). The receptors derive from a woman aged 18-35 years with acute COVID-19. Both conserved end residues are part of each CDR3. The D gene is left open where the match is weak. Expanded clones are given a class, and other clones once, few, many or no size at all.

V gene	clone size	D gene	J gene	CDR3 DNA	CDR3 protein
TRBV28	-	TRBD1	TRBJ1-5	TGTGCCAGTCGACAGGGAGTGGGAGATCAGCCCCAGCATTTT	CASRQGVGDQPQHF
TRBV30	-	-	TRBJ2-2	TGTGCCTGGAGTCGGGACACCGGGGAGCTGTTTTTT	CAWSRDTGELFF
TRBV5-1	-	TRBD2	TRBJ2-1	TGCGCCAGCAGCATAGGGACTAGCGGGACGTCCTACAATGAGCAGTTCTTC	CASSIGTSGTSYNEQFF
TRBV18	-	TRBD1	TRBJ2-3	TGTGCCAGCTCACCCTTCGCGACAGGGAAATCAGCGCCAGATACGCAGTATTTT	CASSPFATGKSAPDTQYF
TRBV3-1/TRBV3-2	-	-	TRBJ1-4	TGTGCCAGCAGCCAGGACAGCAGTAATGAAAAACTGTTTTTT	CASSQDSSNEKLFF
TRBV4-1	-	-	TRBJ1-2	TGCGCCAGCAGCCAAGATGCCTCGGACAGTGGCTACACCTTC	CASSQDASDSGYTF
TRBV27	once	TRBD1	TRBJ2-7	TGTGCCACCAAAGACAGGGAGAGCCACGAGCAGTACTTC	CATKDRESHEQYF
TRBV30	-	-	TRBJ1-4	TGTGCCTGGAGTGTAGGACTTTGGGAAAAACTGTTTTTT	CAWSVGLWEKLFF
TRBV9	-	TRBD2	TRBJ2-3	TGTGCCAGCAGCGTATCCGGTGGCCGGGAGGGCCGGGATACGCAGTATTTT	CASSVSGGREGRDTQYF
TRBV18	once	TRBD2	TRBJ2-1	TGTGCCAGCTCACCAAGGGGCGGACTAGAGGTTAATGAGCAGTTCTTC	CASSPRGGLEVNEQFF
TRBV5-8	-	-	TRBJ2-7	TGTGCCAGCAACCTGGGCGCTTCCTACGAGCAGTACTTC	CASNLGASYEQYF
TRBV3-1/TRBV3-2	-	TRBD2	TRBJ2-1	TGTGCCAGCCAGACTAGCGGGAGTTGGAATGAGCAGTTCTTC	CASQTSGSWNEQFF
TRBV4-3	-	TRBD2	TRBJ2-3	TGCGCCAGCAGTGAGGTGGGGGGGAGCACAGATACGCAGTATTTT	CASSEVGGSTDTQYF
TRBV7-9	-	-	TRBJ1-5	TGTGCCAGCAGCTTAGCTTCCAGGGGTGAGCCCCAGCATTTT	CASSLASRGEPQHF
TRBV29-1	-	-	TRBJ1-1	TGCAGCGTTCGAGGGCCTGACATGAACACTGAAGCTTTCTTT	CSVRGPDMNTEAFF
TRBV6-6	-	-	TRBJ1-5	TGTGCCAGCAACACTCAGGGCCTGGCCATTCAGCCCCAGCATTTT	CASNTQGLAIQPQHF
TRBV18	-	TRBD1	TRBJ2-7	TGTGCCAGCTCACCACCGTGGGGGGACAGGGGTTACGAGCAGTACTTC	CASSPPWGDRGYEQYF
TRBV7-2	-	TRBD2	TRBJ2-1	TGTGCCAGCAGCTTAGCCCTAGGGCAACAGATTAGCGGGAGTAGTCCAAATGAGCAGTTCTTC	CASSLALGQQISGSSPNEQFF
TRBV6-5	-	-	TRBJ2-7	TGTGCCAGCAGTTACTCCTATGAGGACTCCTACGAGCAGTACTTC	CASSYSYEDSYEQYF
TRBV27	-	-	TRBJ1-3	TGTGCCAGCAGTCTGCGGGCCATACCTGGAAACACCATATATTTT	CASSLRAIPGNTIYF
TRBV9	-	TRBD1	TRBJ1-2	TGTGCCAGCATTCCCAGGGGGTTGAACTGTGGCTACACCTTC	CASIPRGLNCGYTF
TRBV7-3	once	TRBD2	TRBJ2-2	TGTGCCAGCAGCCAAGGTAGCGGGGAGAAGAACACCGGGGAGCTGTTTTTT	CASSQGSGEKNTGELFF
TRBV6-5	-	TRBD1	TRBJ1-4	TGTGCCAGCAGTTATTCAGGGGGATGGACTAATGAAAAACTGTTTTTT	CASSYSGGWTNEKLFF
TRBV7-2	-	TRBD1	TRBJ1-5	TGTGCCAGCAGCTTAATGACAGGGGGGCGATATCAGCCCCAGCATTTT	CASSLMTGGRYQPQHF
TRBV28	-	TRBD1	TRBJ1-5	TGTGCCAGCAGCCCTCCCGGGACAGTGAATCAGCCCCAGCATTTT	CASSPPGTVNQPQHF
TRBV19	-	-	TRBJ1-1	TGTGCCAGTAGTAGAGGCGGGAACACTGAAGCTTTCTTT	CASSRGGNTEAFF
TRBV28	few	-	TRBJ2-3	TGTGCCAGCAGTCCCCATGACACGGATACGCAGTATTTT	CASSPHDTDTQYF